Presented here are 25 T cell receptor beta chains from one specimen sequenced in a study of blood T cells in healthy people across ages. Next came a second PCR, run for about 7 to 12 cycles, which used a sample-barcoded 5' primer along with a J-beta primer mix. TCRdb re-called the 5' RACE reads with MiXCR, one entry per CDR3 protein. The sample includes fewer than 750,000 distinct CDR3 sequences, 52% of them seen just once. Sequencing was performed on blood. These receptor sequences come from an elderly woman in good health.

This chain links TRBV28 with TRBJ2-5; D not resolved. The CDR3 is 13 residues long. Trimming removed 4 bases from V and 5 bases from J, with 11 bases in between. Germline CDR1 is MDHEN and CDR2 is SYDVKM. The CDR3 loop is CASSSTNKETQYF. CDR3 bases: TGTGCCAGCAGTTCAACCAACAAGGAGACCCAGTACTTC. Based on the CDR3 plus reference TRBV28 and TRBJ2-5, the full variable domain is DVKVTQSSRYLVKRTGEKVFLECVQDMDHENMFWYRQDPGLGLRLIYFSYDVKMKEKGDIPEGYSVSREKKERFSLILESASTNQTSMYLCASSSTNKETQYFGPGTRLLVL.

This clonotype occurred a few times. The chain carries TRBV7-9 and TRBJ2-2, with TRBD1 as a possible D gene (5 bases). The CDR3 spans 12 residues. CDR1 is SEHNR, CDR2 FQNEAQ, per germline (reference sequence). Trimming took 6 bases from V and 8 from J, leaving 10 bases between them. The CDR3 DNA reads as TGTGCCAGCAGAGGTTACAGGGGGGAGCTGTTTTTT. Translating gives CASRGYRGELFF.

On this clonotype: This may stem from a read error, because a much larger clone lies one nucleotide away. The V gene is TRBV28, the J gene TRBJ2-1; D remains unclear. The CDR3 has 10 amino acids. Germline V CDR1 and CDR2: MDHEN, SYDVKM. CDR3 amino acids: CVSSSNEQFF. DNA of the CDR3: TGTGTCAGCAGTTCGAATGAGCAGTTCTTC.

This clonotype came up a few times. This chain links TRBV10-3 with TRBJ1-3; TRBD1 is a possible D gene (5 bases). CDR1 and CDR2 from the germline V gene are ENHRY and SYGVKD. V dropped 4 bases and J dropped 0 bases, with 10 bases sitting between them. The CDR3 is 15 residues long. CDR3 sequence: CAISGDGSSGNTIYF. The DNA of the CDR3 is TGTGCCATCAGTGGGGACGGGAGCTCTGGAAACACCATATATTTT.

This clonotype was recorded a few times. CDR3 in DNA: TGCGCCAGCAGCTTGGAGGTGGCTGGTGGGGCCAACGTCCTGACTTTC. Translated: CASSLEVAGGANVLTF. The V gene is TRBV5-1, the J gene TRBJ2-6; D remains ambiguous. The CDR3 totals 16 residues. Trimming shortened V by 0 bases and J by 3 bases, and 10 bases separated the two germline ends. Germline V lookup: CDR1 SGHRS, CDR2 YFSETQ. The full variable domain, completed using reference TRBV5-1 and TRBJ2-6, is KAGVTQTPRYLIKTRGQQVTLSCSPISGHRSVSWYQQTPGQGLQFLFEYFSETQRNKGNFPGRFSGRQFSNSRSEMNVSTLELGDSALYLCASSLEVAGGANVLTFGAGSRLTVL.

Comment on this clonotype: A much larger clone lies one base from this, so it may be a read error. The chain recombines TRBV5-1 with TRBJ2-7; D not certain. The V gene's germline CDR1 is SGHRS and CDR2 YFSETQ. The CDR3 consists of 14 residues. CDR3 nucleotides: TGCGCCAACAGCTTGGGTATATTTCCCTACGAGCAGTACTTC. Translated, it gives CANSLGIFPYEQYF.

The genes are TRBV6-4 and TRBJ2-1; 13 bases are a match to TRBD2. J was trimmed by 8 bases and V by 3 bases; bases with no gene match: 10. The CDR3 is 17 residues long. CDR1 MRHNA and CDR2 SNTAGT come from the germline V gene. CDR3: CASSDGTSGDPSHEQFF. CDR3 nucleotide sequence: TGTGCCAGCAGTGATGGGACTAGCGGGGACCCTTCGCATGAGCAGTTCTTC.

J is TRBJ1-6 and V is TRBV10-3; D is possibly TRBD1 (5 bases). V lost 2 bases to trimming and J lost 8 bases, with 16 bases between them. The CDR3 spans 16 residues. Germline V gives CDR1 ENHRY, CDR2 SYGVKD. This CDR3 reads CAISERGPSGDSPLHF. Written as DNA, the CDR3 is TGTGCCATCAGTGAGAGGGGTCCCAGTGGGGATTCACCCCTCCACTTT.

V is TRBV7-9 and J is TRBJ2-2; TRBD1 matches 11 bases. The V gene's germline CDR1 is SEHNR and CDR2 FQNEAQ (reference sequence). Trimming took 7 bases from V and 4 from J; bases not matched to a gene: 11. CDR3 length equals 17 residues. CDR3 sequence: CASTPLMGTGGTGELFF. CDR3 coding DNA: TGTGCCAGCACCCCTCTTATGGGGACAGGGGGCACCGGGGAGCTGTTTTTT. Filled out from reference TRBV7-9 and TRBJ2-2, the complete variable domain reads DTGVSQNPRHKITKRGQNVTFRCDPISEHNRLYWYRQTLGQGPEFLTYFQNEAQLEKSRLLSDRFSAERPKGSFSTLEIQRTEQGDSAMYLCASTPLMGTGGTGELFFGEGSRLTVL.

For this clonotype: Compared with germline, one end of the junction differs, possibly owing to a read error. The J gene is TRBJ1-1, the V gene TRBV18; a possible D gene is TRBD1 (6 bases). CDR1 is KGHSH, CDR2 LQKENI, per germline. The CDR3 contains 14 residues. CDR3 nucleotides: TGTGCCAGCTCACCACAGGGGGTGAACACCGAAGCTTTCTTT. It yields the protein CASSPQGVNTEAFF.

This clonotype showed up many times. CDR3 DNA sequence: TGTGCCATCAAAAGAGAAGGGGGGTTTTACAATGAGCAGTTCTTC. Residues: CAIKREGGFYNEQFF. The J gene is TRBJ2-1, the V gene TRBV10-3; either TRBD1 or TRBD2 may supply D (6 bases each). Germline CDR1 ENHRY, CDR2 SYGVKD. With 7 bases removed from V and 4 bases from J, the gap between germline ends came to 17 bases. The length of the CDR3 is 15 residues.

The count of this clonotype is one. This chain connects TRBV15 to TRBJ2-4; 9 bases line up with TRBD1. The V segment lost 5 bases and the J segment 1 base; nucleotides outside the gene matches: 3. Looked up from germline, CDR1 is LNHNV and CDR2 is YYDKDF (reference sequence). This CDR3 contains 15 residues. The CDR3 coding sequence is TGTGCCACCAGCGGGACAGGGTTTGCCAAAAACATTCAGTACTTC. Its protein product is CATSGTGFAKNIQYF.

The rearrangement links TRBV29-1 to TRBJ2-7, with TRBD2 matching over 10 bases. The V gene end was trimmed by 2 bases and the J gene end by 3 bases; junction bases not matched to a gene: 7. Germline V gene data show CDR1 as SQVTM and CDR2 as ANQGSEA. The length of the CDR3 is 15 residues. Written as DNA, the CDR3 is TGCAGCGTTGAATACATAGCGGGAGGTCGCTACGAGCAGTACTTC. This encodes CSVEYIAGGRYEQYF.

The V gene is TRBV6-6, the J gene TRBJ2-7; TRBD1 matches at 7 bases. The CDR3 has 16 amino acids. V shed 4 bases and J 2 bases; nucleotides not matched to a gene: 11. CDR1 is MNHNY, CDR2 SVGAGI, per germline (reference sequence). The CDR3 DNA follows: TGTGCCAGCAGTTGCGCTAACAGGGGTACTCCCTACGAGCAGTACTTC. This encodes CASSCANRGTPYEQYF.

For the CDR3, the DNA is TGTGCCAGCACCCAACGGGGGGCCTACAATGAGCAGTTCTTC. The encoded protein is CASTQRGAYNEQFF. The chain carries TRBV6-5 and TRBJ2-1, with 7 bases fitting TRBD2. Germline-derived CDR1 and CDR2 are MNHEY and SVGAGI. Trimming removed 7 bases from V and 2 bases from J; junction bases left unmatched: 5. The length of the CDR3 is 14 residues.

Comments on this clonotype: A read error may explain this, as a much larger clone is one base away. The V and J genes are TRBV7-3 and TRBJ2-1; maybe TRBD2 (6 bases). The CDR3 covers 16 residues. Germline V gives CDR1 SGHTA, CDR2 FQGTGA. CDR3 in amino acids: CTSSLTGLASYNEQFF. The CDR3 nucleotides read TGTACCAGCAGCTTAACCGGCCTAGCGAGCTACAATGAGCAGTTCTTC.

DNA of the CDR3: TGTGCCAGCATCCGACAGGCGTCGGATGAGCAGTTCTTC. This encodes CASIRQASDEQFF. The V call is TRBV5-5, the J call TRBJ2-1, with D possibly being TRBD1 (6 bases). Germline CDR1 SGHKS, CDR2 YYEKEE (reference sequence). This CDR3 spans 13 amino acids. V was pared by 6 bases and J by 8 bases, with 15 bases between.

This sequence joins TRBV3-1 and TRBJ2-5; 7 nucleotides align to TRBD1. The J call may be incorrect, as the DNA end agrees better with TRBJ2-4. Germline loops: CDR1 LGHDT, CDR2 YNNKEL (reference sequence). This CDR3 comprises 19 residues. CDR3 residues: CASSQDTRDRVVAKNIQYF. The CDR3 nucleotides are TGTGCCAGCAGCCAAGATACCCGGGACAGAGTAGTAGCCAAAAACATTCAGTACTTC.

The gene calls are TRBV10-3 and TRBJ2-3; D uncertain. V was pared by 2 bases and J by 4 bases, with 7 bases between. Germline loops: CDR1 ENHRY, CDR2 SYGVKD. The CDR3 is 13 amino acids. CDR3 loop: CAISEPRSDTQYF. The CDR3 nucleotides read TGTGCCATCAGTGAGCCACGGTCAGATACGCAGTATTTT.

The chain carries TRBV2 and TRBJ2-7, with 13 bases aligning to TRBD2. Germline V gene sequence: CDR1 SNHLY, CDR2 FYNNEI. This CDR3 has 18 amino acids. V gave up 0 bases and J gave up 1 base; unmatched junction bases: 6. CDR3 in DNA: TGTGCCAGCAGTGAAGCGCGGACTAGCGGGGGACTTTCCTACGAGCAGTACTTC. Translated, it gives CASSEARTSGGLSYEQYF. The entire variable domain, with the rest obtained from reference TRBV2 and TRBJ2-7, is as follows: EPEVTQTPSHQVTQMGQEVILRCVPISNHLYFYWYRQILGQKVEFLVSFYNNEISEKSEIFDDQFSVERPDGSNFTLKIRSTKLEDSAMYFCASSEARTSGGLSYEQYFGPGTRLTVT.

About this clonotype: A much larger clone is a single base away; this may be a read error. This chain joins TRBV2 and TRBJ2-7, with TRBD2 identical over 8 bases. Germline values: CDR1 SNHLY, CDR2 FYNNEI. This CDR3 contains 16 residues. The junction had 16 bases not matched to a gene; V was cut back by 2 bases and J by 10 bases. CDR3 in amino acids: CASSENRGGFQEAQYF. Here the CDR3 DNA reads TGTGCCAGCAGTGAAAACCGGGGGGGATTTCAAGAGGCCCAGTACTTC. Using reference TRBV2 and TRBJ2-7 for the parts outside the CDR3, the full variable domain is EPEVTQTPSHQVTQMGQEVILRCVPISNHLYFYWYRQILGQKVEFLVSFYNNEISEKSEIFDDQFSVERPDGSNFTLKIRSTKLEDSAMYFCASSENRGGFQEAQYFGPGTRLTVT.

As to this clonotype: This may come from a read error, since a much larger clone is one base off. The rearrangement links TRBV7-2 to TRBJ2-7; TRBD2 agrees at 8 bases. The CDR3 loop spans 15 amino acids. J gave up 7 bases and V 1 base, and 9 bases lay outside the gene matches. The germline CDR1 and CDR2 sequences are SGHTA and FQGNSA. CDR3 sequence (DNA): TGTGCCAGCAGCTTAGGAGCGGGAGTTTCCAATGAGCAGTACTTC. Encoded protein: CASSLGAGVSNEQYF.

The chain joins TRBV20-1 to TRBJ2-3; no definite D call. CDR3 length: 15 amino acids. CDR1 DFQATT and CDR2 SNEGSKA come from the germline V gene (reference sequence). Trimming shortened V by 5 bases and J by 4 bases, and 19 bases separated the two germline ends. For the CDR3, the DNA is TGCAGTGCTCAAACTACGGGCCTCGGCCCAGATACGCAGTATTTT. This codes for CSAQTTGLGPDTQYF.

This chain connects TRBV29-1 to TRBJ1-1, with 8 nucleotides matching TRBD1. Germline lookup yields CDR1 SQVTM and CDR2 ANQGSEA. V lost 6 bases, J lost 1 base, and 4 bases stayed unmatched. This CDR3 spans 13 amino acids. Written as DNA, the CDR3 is TGCAGCGTCGACAGGGGTCGGAACACTGAAGCTTTCTTT. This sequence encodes CSVDRGRNTEAFF.

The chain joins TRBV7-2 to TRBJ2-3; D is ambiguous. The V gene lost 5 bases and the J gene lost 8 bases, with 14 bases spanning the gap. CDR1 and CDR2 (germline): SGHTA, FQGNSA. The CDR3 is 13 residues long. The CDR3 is CASSAPPSVTQYF. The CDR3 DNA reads TGTGCCAGCAGCGCTCCCCCCTCCGTTACGCAGTATTTT. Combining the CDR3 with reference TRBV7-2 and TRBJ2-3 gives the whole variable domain GAGVSQSPSNKVTEKGKDVELRCDPISGHTALYWYRQSLGQGLEFLIYFQGNSAPDKSGLPSDRFSAERTGGSVSTLTIQRTQQEDSAVYLCASSAPPSVTQYFGPGTRLTVL.